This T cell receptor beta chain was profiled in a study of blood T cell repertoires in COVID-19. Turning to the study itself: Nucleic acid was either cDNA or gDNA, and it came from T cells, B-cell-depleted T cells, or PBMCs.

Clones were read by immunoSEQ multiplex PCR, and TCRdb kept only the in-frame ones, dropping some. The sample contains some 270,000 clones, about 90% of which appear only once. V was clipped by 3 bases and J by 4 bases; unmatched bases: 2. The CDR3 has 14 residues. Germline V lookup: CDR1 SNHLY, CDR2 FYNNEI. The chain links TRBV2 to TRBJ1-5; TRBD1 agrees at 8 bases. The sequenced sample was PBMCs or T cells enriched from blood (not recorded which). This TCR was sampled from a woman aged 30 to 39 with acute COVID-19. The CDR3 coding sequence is TGTGCCAGCAGTGATCGGACAGGGAATCAGCCCCAGCATTTT. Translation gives CASSDRTGNQPQHF.